A single sample gave rise to the 26 T cell receptor beta chains below, sequenced in a study of blood T cell repertoires in COVID-19. Clones were sequenced by immunoSEQ multiplex PCR, and TCRdb holds only the in-frame ones, with some missing. The data contain 160,000 or so clones, approximately 80% of them seen just once; the ten biggest clones take up about 14%. The sequenced material came from peripheral blood. Receptor source: a woman older than 75 with acute or convalescent COVID-19.

This clone turned up a few times. V usage is TRBV7-9 and J usage is TRBJ1-5; 7 nucleotides align to TRBD1. Germline values: CDR1 SEHNR, CDR2 FQNEAQ (reference sequence). Trimming at V came to 1 base and at J to 3 bases, leaving 6 bases not matched to a gene. This CDR3 has 16 amino acids. CDR3 coding DNA: TGTGCCAGCAGCTTAGACCGGACAGGCCCCAATCAGCCCCAGCATTTT. It encodes CASSLDRTGPNQPQHF.

The chain joins TRBV7-9 to TRBJ2-7, with D possibly being TRBD1 (5 bases). In germline, CDR1 is SEHNR, CDR2 FQNEAQ (reference sequence). The CDR3 loop spans 14 amino acids. V was clipped by 4 bases and J by 5 bases, with 15 bases between them. The CDR3 coding sequence is TGTGCCAGCAGCTCCAGTCAGGGTACCCACGAGCAGTACTTC. It yields the protein CASSSSQGTHEQYF.

The gene calls are TRBV7-2 and TRBJ2-2; possibly TRBD2 for D (6 bases). Germline V gene data show CDR1 as SGHTA and CDR2 as FQGNSA. Trimming cost V 5 bases and J 1 base, with 17 bases left between them. The CDR3 totals 17 residues. The CDR3 nucleotides read TGTGCCAGCAGCGGCGGGACCTGGACGGTGAACACCGGGGAGCTGTTTTTT. Its protein is CASSGGTWTVNTGELFF.

This chain links TRBV5-1 with TRBJ1-4; D remains ambiguous. Trimming removed 0 bases from V and 0 bases from J, with 9 bases in between. CDR3 length equals 16 residues. Germline lookup yields CDR1 SGHRS and CDR2 YFSETQ. CDR3 amino acids: CASSLAPVTTNEKLFF. The CDR3 DNA sequence: TGCGCCAGCAGCTTGGCCCCAGTCACAACTAATGAAAAACTGTTTTTT.

The V call is TRBV15, the J call TRBJ1-1; no clear D. Trimming pared 0 bases from V and 6 bases from J, leaving 11 bases between. CDR1 is LNHNV and CDR2 is YYDKDF in the germline V gene (reference sequence). The CDR3 is made up of 14 amino acids. CDR3 nucleotides: TGTGCCACCAGCAGAGAAGTGGGAGGCGCTGAAGCTTTCTTT. Protein sequence: CATSREVGGAEAFF.

This rearrangement joins TRBV18 to TRBJ2-1; 11 positions match TRBD2. After removal of 2 bases from V and 4 bases from J, the junction contained 1 base not matched to a gene. The CDR3 is 15 residues long. Germline V gene lookup returns CDR1 KGHSH and CDR2 LQKENI. CDR3 protein: CASSPTSGGYNEQFF. DNA for the CDR3: TGTGCCAGCTCACCAACTAGCGGGGGTTACAATGAGCAGTTCTTC.

This rearrangement joins TRBV7-9 to TRBJ1-2; 9 bases are shared with TRBD1. The CDR3 runs 17 residues. With 2 bases clipped from V and 0 bases from J, the junction kept 7 bases outside the gene matches. Germline CDR1 and CDR2: SEHNR and FQNEAQ (reference sequence). DNA of the CDR3: TGTGCCAGCAGCTTACAAGGGACAGGGATGACTAACTATGGCTACACCTTC. Translation gives CASSLQGTGMTNYGYTF.

The chain combines TRBV5-1 with TRBJ2-2, with 12 bases lining up with TRBD1. The V gene end was trimmed by 2 bases and the J gene end by 6 bases; junction bases not matched to a gene: 5. The CDR3 sequence is 16 residues long. Germline V lookup: CDR1 SGHRS, CDR2 YFSETQ. CDR3 in DNA: TGCGCCAGCAGCTTCACCGGGACAGGGGGCCCCGGGGAGCTGTTTTTT. It codes for CASSFTGTGGPGELFF.

This sequence joins TRBV11-2 and TRBJ2-2; maybe TRBD1 (5 bases). V shed 8 bases and J shed 1 base, with 11 bases lying between them. The CDR3 totals 14 residues. From germline, CDR1 is SGHAT and CDR2 FQNNGV. The CDR3 sequence: CASGALRNTGELFF. The CDR3 bases are TGTGCCAGCGGGGCCCTCAGGAACACCGGGGAGCTGTTTTTT.

The V call is TRBV24-1, the J call TRBJ2-5; 11 bases are shared with TRBD2. The V segment lost 9 bases and the J segment 1 base; nucleotides outside the gene matches: 6. The CDR3 contains 15 residues. Per germline, CDR1 KGHDR and CDR2 SFDVKD. CDR3 amino acids: CATSTSGGPQETQYF. The CDR3 region has the DNA TGTGCCACCTCTACTAGCGGGGGACCCCAAGAGACCCAGTACTTC.

The V call is TRBV19, the J call TRBJ2-3; D is perhaps TRBD2 (5 bases). This CDR3 region has 15 residues. Trimming shortened V by 5 bases and J by 3 bases, and 15 bases separated the two germline ends. Germline loops: CDR1 LNHDA, CDR2 SQIVND (reference sequence). The CDR3 region has the DNA TGTGCCAGTAGTTCGCGGGCGACCCCAACAGATACGCAGTATTTT. It is translated as CASSSRATPTDTQYF.

This chain joins TRBV5-1 and TRBJ2-5, with TRBD1 matching 11 bases. The V and J ends lost 0 bases and 5 bases, in that order; junction bases with no gene match: 9. CDR3 size: 17 residues. Germline values: CDR1 SGHRS, CDR2 YFSETQ. CDR3 in amino acids: CASSLARTGGAWETQYF. The CDR3 DNA reads TGCGCCAGCAGCTTGGCCCGGACAGGGGGCGCATGGGAGACCCAGTACTTC. Looking up the rest from reference TRBV5-1 and TRBJ2-5 gives the full variable domain: KAGVTQTPRYLIKTRGQQVTLSCSPISGHRSVSWYQQTPGQGLQFLFEYFSETQRNKGNFPGRFSGRQFSNSRSEMNVSTLELGDSALYLCASSLARTGGAWETQYFGPGTRLLVL.

This chain joins TRBV7-2 and TRBJ1-6; D is undetermined. Trimming shortened V by 1 base and J by 11 bases, and 9 bases separated the two germline ends. Germline V gives CDR1 SGHTA, CDR2 FQGNSA. The CDR3 length is 13 residues. The chain's CDR3 is CASSLERYPPLHF. In DNA, the CDR3 is TGTGCCAGCAGCTTAGAACGGTACCCACCCCTCCACTTT.

The chain combines TRBV19 with TRBJ1-3; D might be TRBD1 (6 bases). The CDR3 length is 15 residues. V lost 5 bases, J lost 6 bases, and 17 bases lay in between. Germline CDR1 LNHDA, CDR2 SQIVND (reference sequence). The CDR3 DNA reads as TGTGCCAGTAGTTGGCCCTCAGGGGAATCAAACACCATATATTTT. Translating it yields CASSWPSGESNTIYF.

The rearrangement links TRBV18 to TRBJ2-2; D is possibly TRBD2 (6 bases). The CDR3 sequence is 19 residues long. The V gene lost 2 bases and the J gene lost 2 bases, with 21 bases spanning the gap. Per germline, CDR1 KGHSH and CDR2 LQKENI. The CDR3 protein is CASSPFLTGGTVNTGELFF. The CDR3 DNA reads TGTGCCAGCTCACCATTCCTCACCGGAGGGACGGTCAACACCGGGGAGCTGTTTTTT. Full variable domain (outside the CDR3, taken from reference TRBV18 and TRBJ2-2): NAGVMQNPRHLVRRRGQEARLRCSPMKGHSHVYWYRQLPEEGLKFMVYLQKENIIDESGMPKERFSAEFPKEGPSILRIQQVVRGDSAAYFCASSPFLTGGTVNTGELFFGEGSRLTVL.

The chain combines TRBV20-1 with TRBJ1-6; TRBD1 agrees at 8 bases. Germline V CDR1 and CDR2: DFQATT, SNEGSKA (reference sequence). The CDR3 extends over 15 amino acids. V shed 3 bases and J 6 bases; nucleotides not matched to a gene: 7. The CDR3 DNA reads TGCAGTGCTAGTATGACAGGGGTTTTTAATTCACCCCTCCACTTT. It encodes CSASMTGVFNSPLHF.

The chain carries TRBV6-5 and TRBJ2-1, with D possibly being TRBD1 (6 bases). The CDR3 runs 13 residues. Germline V gene lookup returns CDR1 MNHEY and CDR2 SVGAGI. Trimming took off 9 bases at V and 6 bases at J, with 15 bases between the two ends. The CDR3, as DNA: TGTGCCAGTAACCGGGACACGAGCAATGAGCAGTTCTTC. This codes for CASNRDTSNEQFF.

This clone was seen only once. V gene TRBV7-2 combines with J gene TRBJ2-2, with 8 bases matching TRBD1. CDR3 length equals 14 residues. CDR1 is SGHTA and CDR2 is FQGNSA in the germline V gene. The V gene end was trimmed by 5 bases and the J gene end by 1 base; junction bases not matched to a gene: 0. DNA of the CDR3: TGTGCCAGCAGCGGACAGGGGAACACCGGGGAGCTGTTTTTT. Protein sequence: CASSGQGNTGELFF.

The rearrangement uses TRBV24-1 and TRBJ2-1; 7 bases line up with TRBD1. Germline values: CDR1 KGHDR, CDR2 SFDVKD. The CDR3 runs to 16 residues. J gave up 5 bases and V 2 bases, and 8 bases lay outside the gene matches. The CDR3 protein is CATSDSWTGRNNEQFF. As DNA, the CDR3 is TGTGCCACCAGTGATTCTTGGACAGGACGGAACAATGAGCAGTTCTTC.

The chain combines TRBV6-1 with TRBJ2-1; possible D gene TRBD1, 6 bases. Germline CDR1 reads MNHNS; CDR2 reads SASEGT. This CDR3 region has 15 residues. Trimming removed 3 bases at V and 2 bases at J, with 11 bases between. The CDR3 here is CASSDRGRTYNEQFF. CDR3 bases: TGTGCCAGCAGTGACAGGGGTCGGACCTACAATGAGCAGTTCTTC.

The chain joins TRBV28 to TRBJ1-1; D is uncertain. With 2 bases removed from V and 6 bases from J, the gap between germline ends came to 7 bases. CDR1 and CDR2 from the germline V gene are MDHEN and SYDVKM. The length of the CDR3 is 12 residues. CDR3 region: CASSLTTSEAFF. CDR3 coding DNA: TGTGCCAGCAGTTTAACGACTTCTGAAGCTTTCTTT.

The chain uses TRBV30 and TRBJ1-2; 8 nucleotides match TRBD1. Germline V gene data show CDR1 as GTSNPN and CDR2 as SVGIG (reference sequence). The CDR3 extends over 13 amino acids. Trimming cost V 4 bases and J 4 bases; bases outside gene matches: 5. This CDR3 reads CAWNQGAGYGYTF. As DNA, the CDR3 is TGTGCCTGGAATCAGGGGGCCGGCTATGGCTACACCTTC.

This chain uses TRBV23-1 with TRBJ1-1; D possibly corresponds to TRBD1 (5 bases). TRBV23-1 is sorted into the ORF group, with uncertain function. The germline V and J ends were trimmed by 0 bases and 3 bases, with 11 bases remaining between them. The CDR3 spans 15 residues. The CDR3 region is CASSQSGREDTEAFF. In DNA form, the CDR3 reads TGCGCCAGCAGTCAATCGGGCAGGGAAGACACTGAAGCTTTCTTT.

This sequence joins TRBV30 and TRBJ1-4; perhaps TRBD1 as D (5 bases). The CDR3 spans 14 residues. The V gene's germline CDR1 is GTSNPN and CDR2 SVGIG (reference sequence). Trimming took off 2 bases at V and 7 bases at J, with 14 bases between the two ends. The CDR3 loop is CAWSRTGKGEKLFF. CDR3 nucleotides: TGTGCCTGGAGTCGCACAGGAAAAGGTGAAAAACTGTTTTTT.

This chain uses TRBV27 with TRBJ1-6; D is possibly TRBD1 (5 bases). Trimming cost V 3 bases and J 8 bases, with 11 bases left between them. The germline gives CDR1 MNHEY, CDR2 SMNVEV (reference sequence). The CDR3 runs to 14 residues. CDR3 sequence (DNA): TGTGCCAGCAGTTTGGGGGGAGGCGATTCACCCCTCCACTTT. This translates into CASSLGGGDSPLHF.

The chain carries TRBV11-2 and TRBJ1-2; 9 nucleotides match TRBD1. The CDR3 extends over 14 amino acids. The germline gives CDR1 SGHAT, CDR2 FQNNGV. Unmatched junction bases numbered 6, after V lost 3 bases and J lost 7 bases. The CDR3 spells CASSFGQGRGGYTF. For the CDR3, the DNA is TGTGCCAGCAGCTTCGGACAGGGGAGAGGTGGCTACACCTTC.